The 12 T cell receptor beta chains below come from one sample, sequenced in a study of metastatic and nonmetastatic thyroid tumors. Thyroid surgery had not been preceded by any treatment in any patient. TCRdb re-called the PCR reads with MiXCR. Among approximately 84,000 clones listed, 14% to 15% were seen once. The specimen was blood. The origin of the receptors is a female donor with papillary thyroid cancer or a benign thyroid nodule (not recorded which). Some clones in this sample may be carry-over from other donors' samples.

This clone turned up a few times. The V gene is TRBV6-2 or TRBV6-3, the J gene TRBJ2-5; 9 positions match TRBD2. The ends lost 4 bases at V and 5 bases at J; junction bases unmatched: 17. CDR3 length equals 18 residues. The germline V gene encodes CDR1 MNHEY and CDR2 SVGEGT. The CDR3 sequence is CASSSWGTSLGPKETQYF. The CDR3 DNA sequence: TGTGCCAGCAGTTCCTGGGGGACTAGCCTGGGGCCGAAGGAGACCCAGTACTTC.

The table lists this clone with many counts. This chain links TRBV12-3 or TRBV12-4 with TRBJ2-6; no firm D call. Trimming removed 3 bases from V and 4 bases from J, with 10 bases in between. This CDR3 has 15 amino acids. CDR3 in amino acids: CASSLMGTGANVLTF. In DNA, the CDR3 is TGTGCCAGCAGTTTGATGGGTACCGGGGCCAACGTCCTGACTTTC.

This clone came up many times. J is TRBJ2-2 and V is TRBV9, with 8 nucleotides matching TRBD2. The CDR3 contains 16 residues. The V gene's germline CDR1 is SGDLS and CDR2 YYNGEE. The junction had 12 bases not matched to a gene; V was cut back by 4 bases and J by 7 bases. The CDR3 protein is CASSRTAGGVGGELFF. The CDR3 nucleotides are TGTGCCAGCAGCCGCACCGCGGGGGGCGTAGGCGGGGAGCTGTTTTTT.

This clone was observed many times. Distinct nucleotide sequences in the sample also encode this CDR3. V gene TRBV10-1 combines with J gene TRBJ2-3; D gene ambiguous. The germline V gene encodes CDR1 WNHNN and CDR2 SYGVQD (reference sequence). CDR3 length equals 12 residues. V lost 4 bases, J lost 4 bases, and 6 bases lay in between. The CDR3 sequence is CASSVGADTQYF. The CDR3 nucleotides are TGCGCCAGCAGTGTCGGAGCAGATACGCAGTATTTT.

This clone was counted many times. This chain uses TRBV3-1 with TRBJ2-3; D perhaps matches TRBD2 (5 bases). Germline V lookup: CDR1 LGHDT, CDR2 YNNKEL (reference sequence). The CDR3 has 17 residues. V was trimmed by 1 base and J by 2 bases, leaving 16 bases between them. The CDR3 loop is CASSQAGSLQITDTQYF. The DNA for the CDR3 is TGTGCCAGCAGCCAAGCGGGGTCGCTACAGATCACAGATACGCAGTATTTT.

Many counts were recorded for this clone. The chain uses TRBV6-1 and TRBJ1-5, with 9 bases lining up with TRBD1. Germline V CDR1 and CDR2: MNHNS, SASEGT. The CDR3 totals 15 residues. V lost 5 bases, J lost 5 bases, and 7 bases stayed unmatched. The CDR3 DNA reads as TGTGCCAGCAGTCCGGGACAGGGAAATTATCAGCCCCAGCATTTT. It translates to CASSPGQGNYQPQHF.

This clone has at least ten counts. This chain links TRBV11-2 with TRBJ2-2; D possibly corresponds to TRBD2 (7 bases). Trimming took off 6 bases at V and 1 base at J, with 15 bases between the two ends. The CDR3 is 16 residues long. Looked up from germline, CDR1 is SGHAT and CDR2 is FQNNGV. For the CDR3, the DNA is TGTGCCAGCAGTTTTAAGGGGGGGCGGAACACCGGGGAGCTGTTTTTT. The encoded protein is CASSFKGGRNTGELFF.

On this clone: Germline and junction disagree at one end, which may indicate a read error. This chain uses TRBV20-1 with TRBJ2-1; 11 bases are a match to TRBD2. Germline CDR1 reads DFQATT; CDR2 reads SNEGSKA (reference sequence). The CDR3 is made up of 14 amino acids. The CDR3 DNA is TGCAGTGCTATCCTAGCGGGGGGATACAATGAGCATTTCTTC. It codes for CSAILAGGYNEHFF.

In this sample, this clone turned up many times. Other DNA sequences within the sample encode an identical CDR3. The chain uses TRBV10-3 and TRBJ2-3; D may be TRBD2 (6 bases). The V gene lost 7 bases and the J gene lost 5 bases, with 13 bases spanning the gap. Germline assignment: CDR1 ENHRY and CDR2 SYGVKD. The CDR3 loop spans 13 amino acids. The CDR3 loop reads CAINWGVEDTQYF. Written as DNA, the CDR3 is TGTGCCATCAATTGGGGGGTGGAAGATACGCAGTATTTT.

Remarks on this clone: A much larger clonotype is one base distant, so this may be a read error. This same CDR3 is encoded by further DNA sequences in the sample. The chain carries TRBV7-3 and TRBJ1-2; 11 bases map to TRBD1. Germline loops: CDR1 SGHTA, CDR2 FQGTGA. The CDR3 is 14 amino acids. The CDR3, as DNA: TGCGCCAGCAGCGCCGGGACAGGGGGAACTGGCTACACCTTC. As protein: CASSAGTGGTGYTF.

This clone was detected many times. This sequence joins TRBV6-1 and TRBJ1-2, with D possibly matching TRBD1 (6 bases). Looked up from germline, CDR1 is MNHNS and CDR2 is SASEGT. The CDR3 runs to 11 residues. Trimming left V 6 bases short and J 8 bases short, with 10 bases between. For the CDR3, the DNA is TGTGCCAGCAGACAGGGTTTAGGCTACACCTTC. Its translation: CASRQGLGYTF.

There are many counts of this clone. The genes are TRBV2 and TRBJ1-1; no firm D call. The CDR3 is 13 amino acids. V was pared by 3 bases and J by 0 bases, with 5 bases between. Germline-derived CDR1 and CDR2 are SNHLY and FYNNEI. CDR3: CASSDELNTEAFF. In DNA, the CDR3 is TGTGCCAGCAGTGATGAGCTGAACACTGAAGCTTTCTTT.